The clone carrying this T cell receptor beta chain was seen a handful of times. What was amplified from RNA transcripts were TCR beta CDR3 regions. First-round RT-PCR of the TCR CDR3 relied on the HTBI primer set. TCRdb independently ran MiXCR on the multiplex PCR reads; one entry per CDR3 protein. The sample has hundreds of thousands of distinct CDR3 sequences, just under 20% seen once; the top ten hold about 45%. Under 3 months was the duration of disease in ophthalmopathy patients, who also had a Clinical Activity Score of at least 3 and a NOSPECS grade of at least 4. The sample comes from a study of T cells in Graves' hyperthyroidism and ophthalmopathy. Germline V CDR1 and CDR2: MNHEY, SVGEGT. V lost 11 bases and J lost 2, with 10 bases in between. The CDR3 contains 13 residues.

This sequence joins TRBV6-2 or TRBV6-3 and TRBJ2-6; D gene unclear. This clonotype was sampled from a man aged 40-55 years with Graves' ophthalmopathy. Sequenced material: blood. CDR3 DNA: TGTGCCCATGGGTCCCCTGGGGCCAACGTCCTGACTTTC. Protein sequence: CAHGSPGANVLTF.